Here is one T cell receptor (beta chain) with its context. A few counts support this clone. Its cognate antigen has yet to be identified. Nothing much larger sits one base from this clone, and base qualities are not available. The sample originates from a study of shared clonotypes between healthy human individuals (dated by TCRdb to 2020 to 2021). For context, the study as a whole: A few men and two women, aged 18 to 49 years, made up the cohort. For each donor, CD4 naive and CD4 memory were each given three plates, CD8 naive was given two plates, and CD8 memory was given one plate. To estimate repertoire size and how much clonotype sharing occurs between individuals, the study deeply sequenced the blood TCR repertoires of about 5 healthy adults. Different laboratories and diverse techniques were used to prepare libraries and sequence TCR repertoires, to increase sequencing depth and limit assay-specific biases. Between about 0.94 and 8.9 billion PBMCs per donor were obtained by leukapheresis. The investigation overall reported the following: Because the study included a small number of donors, the genetic and exposure-history diversity represented was limited. Only blood was sampled, and tissue TCR repertoires likely differ from those in blood. Larger estimated clonotype richness was generally found for naive subsets than for memory subsets. Based on pairwise subsampling, the degree of clonotype sharing among donors was expected to be affected by sequencing depth. Compared with non-shared clonotypes, the clonotypes found in all four sorted-subset donors had higher generation probabilities. Even with the large sequencing depth, rarefaction of the sorted-subset datasets indicated that sequencing was incomplete. Across a few donors, roughly 5.4% of naive CD4, around 3.5% of naive CD8, roughly 2.3% of memory CD4, and approximately 0.4% of memory CD8 clonotypes were shared.

For the CD8 naive samples, CD45RO-negative cells were positively selected for CCR7, yielding a CD45RA+CCR7+ population from which TemRA cells were excluded. The donors were healthy, HIV-negative adults who had no recently reported acute infections or vaccinations. All donors were Caucasian adults living in Nashville, Tennessee, USA. Blood was obtained by leukapheresis, after which PBMCs were separated by Ficoll-Histopaque density gradient centrifugation and cryopreserved in liquid nitrogen vapor phase. Purity and quantity of every magnetically sorted T cell population were checked by analytical flow cytometry. Each sorted fraction had its genomic DNA isolated and then quantified by UV absorbance on a Nanodrop 2000c. Using the deep immunoSEQ assay, TCR CDR3 regions were amplified from genomic DNA by multiplex PCR. For each cell subset, the extracted genomic DNA was distributed evenly across all wells of several immunoSEQ 96-well plates, and each plate served as one replicate. For sorted subsets, approximately 200 ng of genomic DNA, equivalent to 25,000 to 35,000 T cell genomes, went into each replicate PCR. Purified libraries were measured with a Qubit 3.0 fluorometer, size-checked on a Bioanalyzer 2100, and measured again with the KAPA Library Quantification kit. Each immunoSEQ 96-well plate was sequenced on its own single-read 150-cycle Illumina NextSeq 550 flow cell. In the paper's pipeline: Because only junctional sequences without quality scores were contained in the immunoSEQ output, filtering matching that applied to full-length reads could not be performed. To assign V/J genes and CDR3, sequences were annotated against IMGT germline references using PyIR, a Python wrapper for IgBLAST v1.9. Reads were filtered out if the reads had weak V/J assignments (E-value above 1e-6), no CDR3, stop codons, out-of-frame junctions, or ambiguous translated residues. V3J clonotypes were defined by identical inferred V gene, J gene, and CDR3 amino acid sequence. Percentage overlap between repertoires was calculated by dividing the number of shared unique clonotypes by the size of the smaller repertoire. RTK rarefaction, the Chao1 estimator, and Recon v2.1 estimates of unobserved clonotypes were used to assess repertoire richness. OLGA was used to compute generation probabilities for all TCRbeta clonotypes that the gDNA method yielded from a handful of donors. Imported from immuneACCESS, the table was reduced by TCRdb to in-frame sequences with V and J called. These copies leave out some clones; in studies compared against another copy, an unresolved V gene accounts for under half, and the cause of the remainder is not known. D and trimming come from the DNA, and the V and J calls and clone size come from that table. The sample has fewer than 1 million clones on record, 95% to 97% of them singletons. The biggest ten clones account for less than 0.3% of the sample.

From the germline V gene, CDR1 is SGHRS and CDR2 is YFSETQ. V is pruned by 8 bases and J by 5 bases, leaving 8 bases of the junction without a gene match. The CDR3 runs 14 residues from the cysteine to the phenylalanine. Only CDR3 DNA remains: 42 bases, in frame from the first base. This sequence was found in a man aged 25 to 45 in good health. The chain employs TRBV5-1 and TRBJ2-1; the central 9 bases match TRBD2. The sequenced material came from naive CD8+ T cells sorted from blood. What this sample's cell subset or site label stands for: CD45RA+CCR7+. CDR3 sequence: CARLLAGLNNEQFF. The DNA sequence is as follows: TGCGCCAGACTACTAGCGGGTCTAAACAATGAGCAGTTCTTC. Here the CDR3 is joined to the reference TRBV5-1 and TRBJ2-1 genes, and the full variable domain is: KAGVTQTPRYLIKTRGQQVTLSCSPISGHRSVSWYQQTPGQGLQFLFEYFSETQRNKGNFPGRFSGRQFSNSRSEMNVSTLELGDSALYLCARLLAGLNNEQFFGPGTRLTVL.